This T cell receptor (beta chain) was captured in a study of blood T cells in healthy people across ages. Study-level points and caveats: Those diversity estimates obtained from one million T cells were thought to be underestimates. Age showed a roughly linear inverse relationship with TCR beta diversity per million T cells.

After removal of 4 bases from V and 2 bases from J, the junction contained 7 bases not matched to a gene. The CDR3 length is 15 residues. CDR1 LNHNV and CDR2 YYDKDF come from the germline V gene (reference sequence). A remark on this clonotype: The target antigen is unknown.

A J-beta primer mix and a sample-barcoded 5' primer were used in a second PCR of roughly 6 to 11 cycles. A 12-random-nucleotide template-switch adaptor tagged each cDNA molecule. Individual samples furnished no less than 3 million CDR3-containing paired-end reads apiece. MiXCR, applied by TCRdb to the 5' RACE reads, yields one record per CDR3 protein. The data contain approximately 1,700,000 distinct CDR3 sequences, about two fifths of them singletons. The sample was blood. The chain links TRBV15 to TRBJ2-5, with TRBD1 matching 7 bases. The receptor was isolated from a human donor in good health. CDR3 loop: CATSTGPGQQETQYF. CDR3 DNA: TGTGCCACCAGCACGGGTCCGGGACAGCAAGAGACCCAGTACTTC.